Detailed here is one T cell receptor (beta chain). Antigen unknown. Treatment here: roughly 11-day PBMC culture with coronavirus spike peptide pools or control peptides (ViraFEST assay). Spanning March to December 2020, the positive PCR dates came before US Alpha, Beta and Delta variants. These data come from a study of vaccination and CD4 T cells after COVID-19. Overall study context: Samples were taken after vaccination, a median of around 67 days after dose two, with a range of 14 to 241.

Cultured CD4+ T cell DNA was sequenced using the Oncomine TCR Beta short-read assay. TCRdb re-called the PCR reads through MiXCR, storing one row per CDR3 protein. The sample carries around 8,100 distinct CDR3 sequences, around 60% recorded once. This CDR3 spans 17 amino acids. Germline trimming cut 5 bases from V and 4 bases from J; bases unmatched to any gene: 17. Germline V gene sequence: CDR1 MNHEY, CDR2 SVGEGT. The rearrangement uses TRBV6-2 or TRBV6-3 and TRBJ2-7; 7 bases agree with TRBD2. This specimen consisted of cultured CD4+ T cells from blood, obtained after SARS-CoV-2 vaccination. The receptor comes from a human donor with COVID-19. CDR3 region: CASSQPVPGGMVYEQYF. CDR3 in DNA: TGTGCCAGCAGTCAACCTGTGCCGGGGGGAATGGTTTACGAGCAGTACTTC.